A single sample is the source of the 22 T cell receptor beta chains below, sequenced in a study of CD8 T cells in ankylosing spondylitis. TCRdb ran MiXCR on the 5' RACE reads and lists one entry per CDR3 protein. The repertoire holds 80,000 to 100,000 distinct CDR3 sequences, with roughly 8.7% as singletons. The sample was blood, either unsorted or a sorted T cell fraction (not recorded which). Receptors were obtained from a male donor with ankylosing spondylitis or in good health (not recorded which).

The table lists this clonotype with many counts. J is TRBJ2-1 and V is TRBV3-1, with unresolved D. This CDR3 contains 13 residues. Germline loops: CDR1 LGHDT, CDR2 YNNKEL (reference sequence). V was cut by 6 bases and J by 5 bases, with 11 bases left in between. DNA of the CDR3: TGTGCCAGCAGTCTCAGAGGAAACAATGAGCAGTTCTTC. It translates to CASSLRGNNEQFF.

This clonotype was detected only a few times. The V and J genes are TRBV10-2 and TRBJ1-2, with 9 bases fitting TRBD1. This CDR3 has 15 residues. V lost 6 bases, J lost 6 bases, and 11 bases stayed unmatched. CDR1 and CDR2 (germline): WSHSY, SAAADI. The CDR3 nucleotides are TGCGCCAGCAGCCCATCCGGGACAGGGTTAGATGGCTACACCTTC. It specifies CASSPSGTGLDGYTF.

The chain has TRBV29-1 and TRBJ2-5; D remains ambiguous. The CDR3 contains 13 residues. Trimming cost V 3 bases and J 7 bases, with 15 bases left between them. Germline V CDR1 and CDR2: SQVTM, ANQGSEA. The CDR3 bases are TGCAGCGTTGATTTGGGTAAGAAGGTGACCCAGTACTTC. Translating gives CSVDLGKKVTQYF.

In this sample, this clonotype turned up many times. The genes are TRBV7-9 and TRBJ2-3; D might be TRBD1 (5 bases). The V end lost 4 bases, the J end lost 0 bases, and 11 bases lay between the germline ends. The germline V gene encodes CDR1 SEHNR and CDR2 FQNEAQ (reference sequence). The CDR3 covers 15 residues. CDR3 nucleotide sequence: TGTGCCAGCAGCTCCGGACAAACTAGCACAGATACGCAGTATTTT. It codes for CASSSGQTSTDTQYF.

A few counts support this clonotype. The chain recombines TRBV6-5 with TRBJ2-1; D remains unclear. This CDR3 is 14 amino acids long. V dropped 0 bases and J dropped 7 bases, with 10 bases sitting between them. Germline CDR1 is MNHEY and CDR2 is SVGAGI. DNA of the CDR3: TGTGCCAGCAGTTACTCGGAACTCCGGAATGAGCAGTTCTTC. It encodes CASSYSELRNEQFF.

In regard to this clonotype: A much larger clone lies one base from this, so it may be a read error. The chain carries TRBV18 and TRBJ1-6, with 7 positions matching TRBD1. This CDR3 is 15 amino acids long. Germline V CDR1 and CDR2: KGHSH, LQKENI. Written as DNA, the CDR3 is TGTGTCAGCTCACCAATGACAGGGTCGAATTCACCCCTCCACTTT. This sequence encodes CVSSPMTGSNSPLHF.

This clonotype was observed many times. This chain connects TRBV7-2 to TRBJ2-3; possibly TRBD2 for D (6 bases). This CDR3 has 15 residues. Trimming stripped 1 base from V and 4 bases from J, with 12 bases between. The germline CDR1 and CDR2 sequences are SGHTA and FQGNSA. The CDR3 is CASSLVGLSPDTQYF. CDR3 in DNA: TGTGCCAGCAGCTTAGTGGGACTGTCACCAGATACGCAGTATTTT.

The CDR3 coding sequence is TGTGCCAGCAGCCCGTATCGAACCTCTAACTATGGCTACACCTTC. Translating it yields CASSPYRTSNYGYTF. The V and J genes are TRBV7-2 and TRBJ1-2; D remains unclear. Germline V gene data show CDR1 as SGHTA and CDR2 as FQGNSA. Trimming left V 5 bases short and J 0 bases short, with 13 bases between. This CDR3 is 15 amino acids long.

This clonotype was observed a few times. CDR3 nucleotide sequence: TGTGCCAGCTCACTCAGGCCTCGGCAATCGGAGACCCAGTACTTC. Its translation is CASSLRPRQSETQYF. The chain couples TRBV18 to TRBJ2-5; D is unclear. V dropped 4 bases and J dropped 5 bases, with 17 bases sitting between them. Germline V lookup: CDR1 KGHSH, CDR2 LQKENI. This CDR3 contains 15 residues. Drawing the rest from reference TRBV18 and TRBJ2-5, the complete variable domain is NAGVMQNPRHLVRRRGQEARLRCSPMKGHSHVYWYRQLPEEGLKFMVYLQKENIIDESGMPKERFSAEFPKEGPSILRIQQVVRGDSAAYFCASSLRPRQSETQYFGPGTRLLVL.

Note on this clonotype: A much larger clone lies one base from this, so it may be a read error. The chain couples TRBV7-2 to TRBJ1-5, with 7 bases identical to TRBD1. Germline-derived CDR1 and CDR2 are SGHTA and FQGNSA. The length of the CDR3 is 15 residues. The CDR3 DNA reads TGTGTCAGCAGCTTAACACAGGGGATTGGTCAGCCCCAGCATTTT. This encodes CVSSLTQGIGQPQHF.

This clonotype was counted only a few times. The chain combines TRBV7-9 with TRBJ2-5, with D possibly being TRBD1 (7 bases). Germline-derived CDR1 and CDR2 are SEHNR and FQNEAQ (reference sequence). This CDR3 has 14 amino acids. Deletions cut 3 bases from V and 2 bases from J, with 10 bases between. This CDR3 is CASSFRGEQETQYF. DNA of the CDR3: TGTGCCAGCAGCTTCAGGGGGGAGCAAGAGACCCAGTACTTC.

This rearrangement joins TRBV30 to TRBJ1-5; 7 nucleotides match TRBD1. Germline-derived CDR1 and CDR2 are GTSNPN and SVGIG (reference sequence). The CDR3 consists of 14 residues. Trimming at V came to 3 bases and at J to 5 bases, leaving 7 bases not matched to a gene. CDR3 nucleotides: TGTGCCTGGAGGGATCGACAGGGCCATCAGCCCCAGCATTTT. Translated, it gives CAWRDRQGHQPQHF.

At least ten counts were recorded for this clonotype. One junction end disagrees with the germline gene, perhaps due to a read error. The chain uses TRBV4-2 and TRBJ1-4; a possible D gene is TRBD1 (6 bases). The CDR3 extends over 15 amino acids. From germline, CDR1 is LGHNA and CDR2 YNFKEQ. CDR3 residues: CSSSHQDVAGAKLFF. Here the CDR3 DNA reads TGTTCCAGCAGCCACCAAGATGTGGCAGGGGCAAAACTGTTTTTT.

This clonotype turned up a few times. This CDR3 is CASSLPESTDTQYF. CDR3 nucleotide sequence: TGTGCCAGCAGCTTACCGGAGAGCACAGATACGCAGTATTTT. V gene TRBV7-2 combines with J gene TRBJ2-3; D is uncertain. Germline CDR1 is SGHTA and CDR2 is FQGNSA. The CDR3 spans 14 residues. V lost 2 bases and J 0 bases, leaving 6 bases between the germline ends.

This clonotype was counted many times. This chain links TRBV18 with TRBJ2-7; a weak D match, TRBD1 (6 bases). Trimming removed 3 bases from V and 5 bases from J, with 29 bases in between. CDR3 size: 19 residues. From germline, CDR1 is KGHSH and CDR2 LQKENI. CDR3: CASSPPTGKAAGWSHEQYF. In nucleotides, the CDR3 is TGTGCCAGCTCACCCCCTACAGGGAAGGCGGCCGGCTGGAGCCACGAGCAGTACTTC.

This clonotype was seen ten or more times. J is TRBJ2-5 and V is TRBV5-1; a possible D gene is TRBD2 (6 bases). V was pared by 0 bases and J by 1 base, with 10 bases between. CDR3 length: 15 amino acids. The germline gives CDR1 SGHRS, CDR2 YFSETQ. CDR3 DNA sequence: TGCGCCAGCAGCTTGGCAGGAGGGTTCCAAGAGACCCAGTACTTC. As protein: CASSLAGGFQETQYF.

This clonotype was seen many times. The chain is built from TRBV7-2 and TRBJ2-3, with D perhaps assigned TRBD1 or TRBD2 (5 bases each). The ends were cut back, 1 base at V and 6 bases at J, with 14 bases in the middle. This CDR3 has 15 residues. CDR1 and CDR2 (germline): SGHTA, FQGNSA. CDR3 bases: TGTGCCAGCAGCTTAGTAGAGGGGAAGACTGATACGCAGTATTTT. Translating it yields CASSLVEGKTDTQYF.

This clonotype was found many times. CDR3 nucleotides: TGTGCCAGCAGCTTGGTAGGCAGGGATACTGAAGCTTTCTTT. Translated: CASSLVGRDTEAFF. The chain employs TRBV7-2 and TRBJ1-1, with D perhaps TRBD1 (5 bases). The V end lost 3 bases, the J end lost 5 bases, and 13 bases lay between the germline ends. The germline CDR1 and CDR2 sequences are SGHTA and FQGNSA. The CDR3 is 14 residues long.

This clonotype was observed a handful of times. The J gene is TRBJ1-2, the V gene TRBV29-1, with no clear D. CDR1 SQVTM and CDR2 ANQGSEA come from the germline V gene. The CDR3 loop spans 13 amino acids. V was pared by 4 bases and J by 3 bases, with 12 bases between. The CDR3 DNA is TGCAGCGTTGGGAGTAAGGGAGACTATGGCTACACCTTC. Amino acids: CSVGSKGDYGYTF.

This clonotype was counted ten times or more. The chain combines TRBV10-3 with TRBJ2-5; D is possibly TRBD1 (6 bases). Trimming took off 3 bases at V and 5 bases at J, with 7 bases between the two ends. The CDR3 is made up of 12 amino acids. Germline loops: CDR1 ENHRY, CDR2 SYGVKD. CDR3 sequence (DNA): TGTGCCATCAGTGAAGGGGGTGAGACCCAGTACTTC. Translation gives CAISEGGETQYF.

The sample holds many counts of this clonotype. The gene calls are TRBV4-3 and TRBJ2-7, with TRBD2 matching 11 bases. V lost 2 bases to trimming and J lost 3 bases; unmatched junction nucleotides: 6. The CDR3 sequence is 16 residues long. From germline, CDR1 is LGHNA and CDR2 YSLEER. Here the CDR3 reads CASSQLDGLAGYEQYF. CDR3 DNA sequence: TGCGCCAGCAGCCAACTTGACGGACTAGCGGGCTACGAGCAGTACTTC.

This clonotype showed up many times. CDR3 sequence reads: CASSGSGTSGGQFF. CDR3 DNA: TGCGCCAGCAGCGGCTCCGGGACTAGCGGGGGGCAGTTCTTC. The genes are TRBV5-1 and TRBJ2-1, with 14 bases lining up with TRBD2. The CDR3 extends over 14 amino acids. The V gene end was trimmed by 4 bases and the J gene end by 12 bases; junction bases not matched to a gene: 6. CDR1 SGHRS and CDR2 YFSETQ come from the germline V gene.